This T cell receptor (beta chain) appears in the sequencing data of a study of immune evolution from preneoplasia to lung adenocarcinoma. Profiling relied on immunoSEQ multiplex PCR, and the TCRdb table lists in-frame clones only, not all of them. The sample has 3,500 to 4,500 clones, 81% seen once; the top ten hold 6%. CDR1 and CDR2 (germline): LNHNV, YYDKDF (reference sequence). The ends were cut back, 3 bases at V and 7 bases at J, with 18 bases in the middle. CDR3 length equals 15 residues. This receptor was obtained from a person aged 70 to 80 with lung adenocarcinoma. Sequencing was carried out using FFPE adjacent normal lung tissue. This chain joins TRBV15 and TRBJ1-2, with D tentatively TRBD1 (6 bases). The CDR3 DNA sequence: TGTGCCACCAGCAGCCCCGCCGAGGGGGACCGTGGCTACACCTTC. Its protein product is CATSSPAEGDRGYTF. The full variable domain, in which reference TRBV15 and TRBJ1-2 provide the parts outside the CDR3, is DAMVIQNPRYQVTQFGKPVTLSCSQTLNHNVMYWYQQKSSQAPKLLFHYYDKDFNNEADTPDNFQSRRPNTSFCFLDIRSPGLGDTAMYLCATSSPAEGDRGYTFGSGTRLTVV.